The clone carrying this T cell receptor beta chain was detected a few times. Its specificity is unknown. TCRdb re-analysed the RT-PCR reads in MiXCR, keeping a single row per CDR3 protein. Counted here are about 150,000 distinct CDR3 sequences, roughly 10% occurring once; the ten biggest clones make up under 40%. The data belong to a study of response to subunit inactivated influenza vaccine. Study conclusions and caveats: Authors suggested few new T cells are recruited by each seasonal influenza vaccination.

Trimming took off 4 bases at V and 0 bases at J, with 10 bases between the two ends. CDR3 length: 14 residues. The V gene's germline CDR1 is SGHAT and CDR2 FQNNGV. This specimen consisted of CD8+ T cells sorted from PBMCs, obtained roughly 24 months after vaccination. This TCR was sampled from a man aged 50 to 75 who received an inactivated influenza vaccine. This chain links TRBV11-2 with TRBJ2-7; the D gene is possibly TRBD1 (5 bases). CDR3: CASSSSRGSYEQYF. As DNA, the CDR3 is TGTGCCAGCAGCTCCTCTAGGGGCTCCTACGAGCAGTACTTC. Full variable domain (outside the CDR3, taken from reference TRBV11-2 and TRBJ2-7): EAGVAQSPRYKIIEKRQSVAFWCNPISGHATLYWYQQILGQGPKLLIQFQNNGVVDDSQLPKDRFSAERLKGVDSTLKIQPAKLEDSAVYLCASSSSRGSYEQYFGPGTRLTVT.